A selection of T cell receptor beta chains follows, all from one sample in a study of tissue T cells after allogeneic stem cell transplantation. Some clones are missing from TCRdb's copy, which holds only in-frame ones; the method was immunoSEQ multiplex PCR. The repertoire holds 8,000 to 10,000 clones, with more than 50% as singletons. The sample in question was tissue from the jejunum, obtained at autopsy. These receptors were taken from a woman aged 18 to 49 with breast cancer. The CDR3 runs from the conserved cysteine through the conserved F or W. D genes are given only for firm matches. Expanded clones get a size class; other rows say once, few or many, or leave the size out.

>TRBV5-4|.|TRBJ2-3|TRBD2
CASSSGLPGLAVLDTQYF
TGTGCCAGCAGCTCCGGACTGCCGGGACTAGCGGTGTTAGATACGCAGTATTTT
>TRBV24-1|.|TRBJ2-7|TRBD2
CATSDLSKVGLAGGKSYEQYF
TGTGCCACCAGTGATTTAAGTAAAGTGGGGCTAGCGGGGGGGAAGTCCTACGAGCAGTACTTC
>TRBV4-1|.|TRBJ2-3|.
CASSPTGGGSTDTQYF
TGCGCCAGCAGCCCAACGGGGGGCGGGAGCACAGATACGCAGTATTTT
>TRBV5-6|.|TRBJ1-1|TRBD1
CASSSMSGTVYTEAFF
TGTGCCAGCAGCTCAATGTCAGGGACAGTGTACACTGAAGCTTTCTTT
>TRBV2|.|TRBJ2-3|TRBD2
CASSQSTSGSSGDTQYF
TGTGCCAGCAGTCAATCCACTAGCGGGAGTTCCGGAGATACGCAGTATTTT
>TRBV4-3|few|TRBJ2-3|TRBD1
CASSQAGTGVSDTQYF
TGCGCCAGCAGCCAAGCCGGGACAGGGGTCTCAGATACGCAGTATTTT
>TRBV12-2|.|TRBJ1-3|.
CASRLALIRQPRSGNTIYF
TGTGCAAGTCGCTTAGCGTTAATAAGGCAGCCCCGCTCTGGAAACACCATATATTTT
>TRBV6-6|.|TRBJ2-5|TRBD2
CASMERGVGETQYF
TGTGCCAGCATGGAGCGGGGGGTTGGGGAGACCCAGTACTTC
>TRBV9|.|TRBJ2-3|.
CASSVSAGSAADTQYF
TGTGCCAGCAGCGTAAGCGCGGGATCTGCTGCAGATACGCAGTATTTT
>TRBV5-1|.|TRBJ1-4|.
CASSLDGASEKLFF
TGCGCCAGCAGCTTGGATGGGGCGAGTGAAAAACTGTTTTTT
>TRBV3-1/TRBV3-2|.|TRBJ2-4|TRBD1
CASSRGTGATDQYF
TGTGCCAGCAGCCGAGGGACAGGGGCTACGGATCAGTACTTC
>TRBV2|.|TRBJ2-5|TRBD1
CASSPDRGYETQYF
TGTGCCAGCTCGCCGGACAGGGGATATGAGACCCAGTACTTC
>TRBV5-5|.|TRBJ2-5|.
CASSRVSQETQYF
TGTGCCAGCAGCCGAGTTTCTCAAGAGACCCAGTACTTC
>TRBV5-8|.|TRBJ2-1|.
CASSLSGSYNEQFF
TGTGCCAGCAGCTTGTCGGGCTCCTACAATGAGCAGTTCTTC
>TRBV5-1|.|TRBJ1-4|.
CASSLGQVGEKLFF
TGCGCCAGCAGCTTGGGACAGGTCGGCGAAAAACTGTTTTTT
>TRBV7-2|.|TRBJ1-6|.
CASSLDYGGSPLHF
TGTGCCAGCAGCTTGGACTACGGGGGTTCACCCCTCCACTTT
>TRBV19|.|TRBJ1-2|TRBD1
CASTGGQGSWGYTF
TGTGCCAGTACCGGGGGACAGGGCTCTTGGGGCTACACCTTC
>TRBV2|.|TRBJ1-2|TRBD1
CASSEGGGGYTF
TGTGCCAGCAGTGAAGGAGGGGGCGGCTACACCTTC
>TRBV19|.|TRBJ2-3|TRBD2
CASSRPRTSGTSTDTQYF
TGTGCCAGTAGTCGACCCCGGACTAGCGGAACCAGCACAGATACGCAGTATTTT
>TRBV9|few|TRBJ2-1|TRBD2
CASSEGTSGISYNEQFF
TGTGCCAGCAGCGAGGGGACTAGCGGGATTTCCTACAATGAGCAGTTCTTC
>TRBV19|few|TRBJ1-2|.
CASSLGDISNYGYTF
TGTGCCAGTAGTCTAGGGGACATCTCGAACTATGGCTACACCTTC
>TRBV5-6|medium-sized|TRBJ1-2|TRBD1
CASSLRDSGGYTF
TGTGCCAGCAGCCTCCGGGACAGCGGTGGCTACACCTTC
>TRBV5-1|.|TRBJ2-1|.
CASSLVTDNEQFF
TGCGCCAGCAGCTTGGTAACAGACAATGAGCAGTTCTTC
>TRBV2|medium-sized|TRBJ1-2|.
CASSHGGIYGYTF
TGTGCCAGCAGTCACGGGGGGATCTATGGCTACACCTTC
>TRBV30|few|TRBJ1-1|.
CAWGVAGTEAFF
TGTGCCTGGGGAGTGGCTGGCACTGAAGCTTTCTTT
>TRBV28|medium-sized|TRBJ2-7|.
CASSFWPGGAGLAYEQYF
TGTGCCAGCAGTTTCTGGCCGGGTGGGGCAGGCCTAGCCTACGAGCAGTACTTC
>TRBV7-8|few|TRBJ1-4|TRBD1
CASSLAPGRQGREKLFF
TGTGCCAGCAGCTTAGCGCCAGGTCGACAGGGCAGAGAAAAACTGTTTTTT
>TRBV5-6|few|TRBJ1-5|TRBD1
CASSLQGGVQPQHF
TGTGCCAGCAGCTTGCAGGGGGGGGTACAGCCCCAGCATTTT
>TRBV4-3|.|TRBJ1-2|.
CASSHPGSRGNKNYGYTF
TGCGCCAGCAGCCACCCTGGGTCGAGAGGGAATAAGAACTATGGCTACACCTTC
>TRBV7-9|.|TRBJ2-1|TRBD2
CASSRNPSGGRNEQFF
TGTGCCAGCAGCCGGAACCCTAGCGGGGGCCGCAATGAGCAGTTCTTC
>TRBV5-1|.|TRBJ2-1|TRBD2
CASSLGLDINNEQFF
TGCGCCAGCAGCCTTGGACTAGACATAAACAATGAGCAGTTCTTC
>TRBV4-3|.|TRBJ2-3|.
CASSQDPGPDTQYF
TGCGCCAGCAGCCAAGATCCGGGGCCAGATACGCAGTATTTT
>TRBV6-2/TRBV6-3|few|TRBJ1-1|.
CASSYEGREYTEAFF
TGTGCCAGCAGTTACGAGGGAAGGGAGTACACTGAAGCTTTCTTT
>TRBV6-2/TRBV6-3|.|TRBJ1-4|.
CASSQRQNEKLFF
TGTGCCAGCAGCCAAAGACAGAATGAAAAACTGTTTTTT
>TRBV28|.|TRBJ1-1|.
CASHFPGKTEAFF
TGTGCCAGCCATTTTCCAGGGAAGACTGAAGCTTTCTTT
>TRBV2|.|TRBJ2-1|TRBD1
CASRTQTKGGGNEQFF
TGTGCCAGCAGGACACAAACGAAAGGGGGCGGCAATGAGCAGTTCTTC
>TRBV27|.|TRBJ2-2|.
CASSLSLAGELFF
TGTGCCAGCAGTTTATCCTTAGCCGGGGAGCTGTTTTTT
>TRBV9|.|TRBJ2-2|.
CASSDLANTGELFF
TGTGCCAGCAGCGATCTCGCGAACACCGGGGAGCTGTTTTTT
>TRBV3-1/TRBV3-2|few|TRBJ1-1|TRBD1
CASSHKQGRNTEAFF
TGTGCCAGCAGCCACAAACAGGGGAGGAACACTGAAGCTTTCTTT
>TRBV3-1/TRBV3-2|medium-sized|TRBJ1-2|.
CASSQVSRPGYGYTF
TGTGCCAGCAGCCAAGTCTCCAGGCCGGGCTATGGCTACACCTTC